The T cell receptor beta chain described here comes from a study of OX40 agonist ivuxolimab in advanced cancers. In the study overall: Patients were dosed with the agonistic anti-OX40 (CD134) antibody ivuxolimab. Dose-escalation patients suffered from hepatocellular carcinoma, melanoma, renal cell or head and neck cancer. Prior anti-PD-1, anti-PD-L1 or anti-CTLA-4 therapy was allowed; about 39% had some.

The CDR3 extends over 12 amino acids. Germline CDR1 and CDR2: MNHNS and SASEGT. V was trimmed by 7 bases and J by 8 bases, leaving 14 bases between them. The protocol was immunoSEQ multiplex PCR, while the TCRdb copy is restricted to in-frame clones and leaves out a portion. Of more than 50,000 clones in the sample, 80% to 90% were seen once. About this clone itself: The antigen is unknown.

Whole-study findings and limits: It was also the case that some nonresponders had low normalized T-cell clonal expansion.

The sequence came from an adult with an advanced solid tumor such as melanoma, head and neck, liver or kidney cancer. The material was CD4+ or CD8+ T cells sorted from blood, obtained in a trial of the OX40 agonist ivuxolimab. J is TRBJ1-2 and V is TRBV6-1, with D hard to call. CDR3 sequence reads: CASTPSAGGYTF. In DNA form, the CDR3 reads TGTGCCAGCACCCCTTCTGCGGGCGGCTACACCTTC.